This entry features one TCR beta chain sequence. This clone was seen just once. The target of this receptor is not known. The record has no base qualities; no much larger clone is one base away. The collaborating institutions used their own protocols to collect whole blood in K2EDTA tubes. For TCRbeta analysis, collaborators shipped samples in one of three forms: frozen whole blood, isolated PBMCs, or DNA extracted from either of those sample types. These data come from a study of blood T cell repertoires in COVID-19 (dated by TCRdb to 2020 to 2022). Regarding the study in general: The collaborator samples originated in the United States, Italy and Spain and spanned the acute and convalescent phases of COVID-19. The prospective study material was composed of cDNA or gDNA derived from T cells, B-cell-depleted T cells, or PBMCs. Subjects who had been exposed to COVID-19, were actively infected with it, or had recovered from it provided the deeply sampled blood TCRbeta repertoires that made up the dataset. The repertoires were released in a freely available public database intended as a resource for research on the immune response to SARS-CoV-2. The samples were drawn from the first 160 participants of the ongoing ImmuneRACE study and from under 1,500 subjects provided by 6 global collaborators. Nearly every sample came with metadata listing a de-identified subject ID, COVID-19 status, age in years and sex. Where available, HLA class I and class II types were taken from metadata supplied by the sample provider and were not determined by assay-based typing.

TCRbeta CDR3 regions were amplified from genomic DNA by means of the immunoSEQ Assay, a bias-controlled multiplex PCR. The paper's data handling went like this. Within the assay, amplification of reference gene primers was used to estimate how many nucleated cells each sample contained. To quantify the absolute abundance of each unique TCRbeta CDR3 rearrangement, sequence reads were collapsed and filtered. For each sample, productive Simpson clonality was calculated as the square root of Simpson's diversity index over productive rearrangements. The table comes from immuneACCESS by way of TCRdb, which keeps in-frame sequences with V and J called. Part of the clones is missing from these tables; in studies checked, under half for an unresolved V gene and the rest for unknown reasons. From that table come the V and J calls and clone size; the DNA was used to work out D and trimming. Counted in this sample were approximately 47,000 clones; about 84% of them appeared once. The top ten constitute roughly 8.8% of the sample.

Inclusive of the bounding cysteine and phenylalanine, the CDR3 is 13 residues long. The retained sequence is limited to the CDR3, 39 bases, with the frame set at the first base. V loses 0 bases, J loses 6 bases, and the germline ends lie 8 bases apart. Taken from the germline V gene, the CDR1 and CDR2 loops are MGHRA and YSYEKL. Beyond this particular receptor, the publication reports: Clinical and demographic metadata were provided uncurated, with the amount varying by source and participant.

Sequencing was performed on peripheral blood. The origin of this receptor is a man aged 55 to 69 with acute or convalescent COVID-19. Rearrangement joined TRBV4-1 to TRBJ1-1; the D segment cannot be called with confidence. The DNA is TGCGCCAGCAGCCAAGATAAGAGATCTGAAGCTTTCTTT. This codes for CASSQDKRSEAFF.